The 27 T cell receptor beta chains below all came from one sample that was sequenced in a study of blood T cell repertoires in COVID-19 (dated by TCRdb to about 2020). Library preparation used the immunoSEQ multiplex PCR assay. Not all clones reach the TCRdb copy of this immuneACCESS table, which keeps in-frame sequences only. Checked studies attribute under half of the gap to unresolved V genes and leave the rest unexplained. This sample has a few hundred thousand clones in its table, and about nine tenths of those were observed once. 2.2% of the sample lies in the top ten. The sample consisted of peripheral blood. These receptors were taken from a woman aged 45-65 years who had recovered from COVID-19.

This chain uses TRBV19 with TRBJ2-2, with D possibly being TRBD1 (6 bases). The V end lost 1 base, the J end lost 0 bases, and 9 bases lay between the germline ends. CDR1 is LNHDA, CDR2 SQIVND, per germline (reference sequence). The CDR3 consists of 16 residues. The CDR3 DNA reads TGTGCCAGTAGTATAGTAAGGGGGACGAACACCGGGGAGCTGTTTTTT. Its translation is CASSIVRGTNTGELFF.

V gene TRBV2 combines with J gene TRBJ2-3; the match to TRBD2 covers 13 bases. The CDR3 runs to 19 residues. Germline lookup yields CDR1 SNHLY and CDR2 FYNNEI. Trimming took 2 bases from V and 2 from J; bases not matched to a gene: 10. CDR3 sequence: CASSEPSRGLAGVTDTQYF. DNA for the CDR3: TGTGCCAGCAGTGAACCCTCGCGTGGACTAGCGGGAGTCACAGATACGCAGTATTTT.

The genes are TRBV11-2 and TRBJ1-1; TRBD1 agrees at 8 bases. The CDR3 is 16 residues long. Germline CDR1 reads SGHAT; CDR2 reads FQNNGV. V gave up 3 bases and J gave up 1 base; unmatched junction bases: 7. The CDR3 sequence is CASSFWTGRRNTEAFF. In DNA, the CDR3 is TGTGCCAGCAGCTTCTGGACAGGGAGGAGGAACACTGAAGCTTTCTTT.

This chain joins TRBV5-1 and TRBJ1-6; 9 bases are a match to TRBD1. The CDR3 totals 14 residues. With V trimmed by 7 bases and J by 5 bases, 4 bases remained unmatched. From germline, CDR1 is SGHRS and CDR2 YFSETQ. The CDR3 region has the DNA TGCGCCAGCGCTCGGGACAGGGATAATTCACCCCTCCACTTT. Translation: CASARDRDNSPLHF.

The chain carries TRBV10-3 and TRBJ2-3; 7 positions match TRBD1. The CDR3 consists of 14 residues. The J segment lost 6 bases and the V segment lost 0 bases, leaving 3 bases of the junction unmatched. Looked up from germline, CDR1 is ENHRY and CDR2 is SYGVKD. CDR3: CAISESTGLDTQYF. CDR3 in DNA: TGTGCCATCAGTGAGTCGACAGGGTTGGATACGCAGTATTTT.

CDR3 nucleotides: TGTGCCATCAGTGAGTCGCACGGAGACTATGGCTACACCTTC. Translated, it gives CAISESHGDYGYTF. The chain uses TRBV10-3 and TRBJ1-2, with D unclear. Germline CDR1 and CDR2: ENHRY and SYGVKD. This CDR3 contains 14 residues. V was cut by 0 bases and J by 3 bases, with 8 bases left in between.

The rearrangement links TRBV7-2 to TRBJ2-3; possibly TRBD1 for D (6 bases). CDR3 length: 14 amino acids. Germline lookup yields CDR1 SGHTA and CDR2 FQGNSA. Trimming stripped 5 bases from V and 2 bases from J, with 11 bases between. CDR3 DNA sequence: TGTGCCAGCAGCCACGACAGGACCACAGATACGCAGTATTTT. Its protein is CASSHDRTTDTQYF.

The rearrangement uses TRBV20-1 and TRBJ2-7; 7 bases are shared with TRBD1. Germline CDR1 and CDR2: DFQATT and SNEGSKA (reference sequence). V lost 3 bases, J lost 3 bases, and 5 bases stayed unmatched. This CDR3 spans 13 amino acids. The CDR3 bases are TGCAGTGCTAGTGGCAGGGGGTTCTACGAGCAGTACTTC. This encodes CSASGRGFYEQYF.

This chain uses TRBV7-2 with TRBJ2-3; D is unclear. Germline assignment: CDR1 SGHTA and CDR2 FQGNSA. Trimming cost V 1 base and J 1 base, with 9 bases left between them. The CDR3 is made up of 15 amino acids. The CDR3 region is CASSLGAVRTDTQYF. The CDR3 DNA sequence: TGTGCCAGCAGCTTAGGGGCAGTACGCACAGATACGCAGTATTTT.

In DNA form, the CDR3 reads TGTGCCAGCAGCCGACAGGAGTATAATTCACCCCTCCACTTT. Protein: CASSRQEYNSPLHF. V is TRBV6-5 and J is TRBJ1-6, with D possibly matching TRBD1 (6 bases). V was shortened by 6 bases and J by 4 bases, with 10 bases between the two germline ends. Germline CDR1 and CDR2: MNHEY and SVGAGI. The CDR3 is 14 amino acids.

For the CDR3, the DNA is TGTGCCAGCAGGATGAGAGGGGGCGCCGGAAACACCATATATTTT. The encoded protein is CASRMRGGAGNTIYF. The V and J genes are TRBV27 and TRBJ1-3; 7 nucleotides align to TRBD1. Germline V gene sequence: CDR1 MNHEY, CDR2 SMNVEV (reference sequence). The CDR3 extends over 15 amino acids. Germline trimming cut 6 bases from V and 4 bases from J; bases unmatched to any gene: 9.

The chain is built from TRBV6-5 and TRBJ2-3, with 9 bases identical to TRBD2. The length of the CDR3 is 15 residues. J was trimmed by 7 bases and V by 4 bases; bases with no gene match: 9. Germline V gene lookup returns CDR1 MNHEY and CDR2 SVGAGI. The CDR3 region is CASSSPGGGGNTQYF. CDR3 nucleotides: TGTGCCAGCAGTTCCCCCGGCGGGGGGGGGAATACGCAGTATTTT.

The chain couples TRBV30 to TRBJ2-1; 8 nucleotides match TRBD1. Trimming cost V 7 bases and J 4 bases; bases outside gene matches: 9. The CDR3 has 14 residues. Germline CDR1 and CDR2: GTSNPN and SVGIG (reference sequence). CDR3 nucleotide sequence: TGTGCCTTCACCGACAGGGGATTGTACAATGAGCAGTTCTTC. Translated: CAFTDRGLYNEQFF.

The genes are TRBV4-2 and TRBJ1-1; the match to TRBD1 covers 7 bases. V dropped 0 bases and J dropped 7; count of bases not matched to a gene: 8. The length of the CDR3 is 15 residues. Germline lookup yields CDR1 LGHNA and CDR2 YNFKEQ. CDR3 coding DNA: TGTGCCAGCAGCCAAGATTTGGGACAGACCTTTGAAGCTTTCTTT. Translation gives CASSQDLGQTFEAFF.

The chain links TRBV7-3 to TRBJ1-5, with D possibly being TRBD1 (6 bases). The CDR3 contains 14 residues. Trimming took 3 bases from V and 3 from J, leaving 9 bases between them. Per germline, CDR1 SGHTA and CDR2 FQGTGA. CDR3 region: CASSLDSANQPQHF. The CDR3 nucleotides are TGTGCCAGCAGCTTGGACAGTGCCAATCAGCCCCAGCATTTT.

The V and J genes are TRBV7-8 and TRBJ1-5; 12 bases are a match to TRBD1. Germline loops: CDR1 SGHVS, CDR2 FQNEAQ. Trimming took 3 bases from V and 7 from J; bases not matched to a gene: 4. The CDR3 has 15 residues. The CDR3 DNA follows: TGTGCCAGCAGCTTGGGGACAGGGGGCGACCAGCCCCAGCATTTT. Protein product: CASSLGTGGDQPQHF.

In its sample, this clone was seen a few times. The rearrangement uses TRBV9 and TRBJ2-1; 9 bases fit TRBD1. The germline gives CDR1 SGDLS, CDR2 YYNGEE. J was trimmed by 7 bases and V by 0 bases; bases with no gene match: 5. This CDR3 is 15 amino acids long. The CDR3 protein is CASSVGGTGRNEQFF. CDR3 DNA: TGTGCCAGCAGCGTAGGGGGGACAGGGAGAAATGAGCAGTTCTTC.

The chain employs TRBV28 and TRBJ1-5; D unresolved. The CDR3 has 15 amino acids. Trimming removed 7 bases at V and 1 base at J, with 14 bases between. Germline assignment: CDR1 MDHEN and CDR2 SYDVKM. The CDR3 DNA reads as TGTGCCAGCACTTTTACGGAGAAGAGCAATCAGCCCCAGCATTTT. Its translation: CASTFTEKSNQPQHF.

This clone was observed once. The rearrangement uses TRBV6-5 and TRBJ2-1, with TRBD2 matching 14 bases. The V segment lost 10 bases and the J segment 6 bases; nucleotides outside the gene matches: 5. This CDR3 has 14 amino acids. The V gene's germline CDR1 is MNHEY and CDR2 SVGAGI. Here the CDR3 DNA reads TGTGCCATCCGCGGACTAGCGGGAGGCAATGAGCAGTTCTTC. Translated, it gives CAIRGLAGGNEQFF.

The chain is built from TRBV19 and TRBJ1-2, with 10 bases identical to TRBD1. The germline CDR1 and CDR2 sequences are LNHDA and SQIVND (reference sequence). V was clipped by 9 bases and J by 8 bases; unmatched bases: 12. This CDR3 has 14 residues. Written as DNA, the CDR3 is TGTGCCAGCCGACAGGGGGCCCCTTTCAGAGGCTACACCTTC. Translating it yields CASRQGAPFRGYTF. Complete variable domain (other parts from reference TRBV19 and TRBJ1-2): DGGITQSPKYLFRKEGQNVTLSCEQNLNHDAMYWYRQDPGQGLRLIYYSQIVNDFQKGDIAEGYSVSREKKESFPLTVTSAQKNPTAFYLCASRQGAPFRGYTFGSGTRLTVV.

The chain carries TRBV5-6 and TRBJ2-5; 10 bases match TRBD2. The CDR3 is 19 amino acids. The germline gives CDR1 SGHDT, CDR2 YYEEEE. V was clipped by 1 base and J by 1 base; unmatched bases: 13. The CDR3 region is CASSLLSSGGRIFQETQYF. The DNA for the CDR3 is TGTGCCAGCAGCTTGTTATCTAGCGGGGGCCGCATATTCCAAGAGACCCAGTACTTC.

This chain links TRBV29-1 with TRBJ1-2, with D tentatively TRBD1 (6 bases). The CDR3 spans 13 residues. V was trimmed by 3 bases and J by 5 bases, leaving 13 bases between them. The germline V gene encodes CDR1 SQVTM and CDR2 ANQGSEA. Here the CDR3 DNA reads TGCAGCGTTGAGGCGGGGGCGCTGTATGGCTACACCTTC. It codes for CSVEAGALYGYTF. The variable domain in full, completed from reference TRBV29-1 and TRBJ1-2, reads SAVISQKPSRDICQRGTSLTIQCQVDSQVTMMFWYRQQPGQSLTLIATANQGSEATYESGFVIDKFPISRPNLTFSTLTVSNMSPEDSSIYLCSVEAGALYGYTFGSGTRLTVV.

In DNA form, the CDR3 reads TGTGCCAGTACCCGCACTAGCGGGGGATTGAACACCGGGGAGCTGTTTTTT. Its protein product is CASTRTSGGLNTGELFF. This sequence joins TRBV19 and TRBJ2-2; 11 bases align to TRBD2. Germline V gives CDR1 LNHDA, CDR2 SQIVND (reference sequence). This CDR3 comprises 17 residues. Trimming took 7 bases from V and 1 from J; bases not matched to a gene: 8.

This clone was found once. The chain uses TRBV6-6 and TRBJ1-2; maybe TRBD1 (6 bases). In germline, CDR1 is MNHNY, CDR2 SVGAGI (reference sequence). The V end was cut by 0 bases, the J end by 8 bases, with 7 bases between. The CDR3 has 12 amino acids. CDR3 amino acids: CASSYSTGGYTF. In nucleotides, the CDR3 is TGTGCCAGCAGTTACTCGACAGGCGGCTACACCTTC.

V is TRBV2 and J is TRBJ2-3, with 8 bases matching TRBD2. V was clipped by 6 bases and J by 2 bases; unmatched bases: 13. CDR3 length equals 17 residues. The germline gives CDR1 SNHLY, CDR2 FYNNEI. The CDR3 sequence: CASRYSKGGGPTDTQYF. The CDR3 nucleotides are TGTGCCAGCAGATACAGCAAAGGCGGGGGGCCCACAGATACGCAGTATTTT.

The V call is TRBV6-4, the J call TRBJ1-5, with D tentatively TRBD1 (5 bases). Germline V gene sequence: CDR1 MRHNA, CDR2 SNTAGT. The CDR3 covers 14 residues. Trimming took off 2 bases at V and 6 bases at J, with 11 bases between the two ends. The CDR3 is CASSDRGGVQPQHF. The CDR3, as DNA: TGTGCCAGCAGTGACCGGGGCGGGGTTCAGCCCCAGCATTTT.

J is TRBJ2-5 and V is TRBV11-3, with a possible D match to TRBD1 (5 bases). This CDR3 contains 14 residues. Trimming removed 5 bases at V and 5 bases at J, with 15 bases between. Germline V gives CDR1 SGHNT, CDR2 YENEEA. This CDR3 reads CASSPSGAGETQYF. CDR3 DNA sequence: TGTGCCAGCAGCCCGAGTGGGGCCGGCGAGACCCAGTACTTC.